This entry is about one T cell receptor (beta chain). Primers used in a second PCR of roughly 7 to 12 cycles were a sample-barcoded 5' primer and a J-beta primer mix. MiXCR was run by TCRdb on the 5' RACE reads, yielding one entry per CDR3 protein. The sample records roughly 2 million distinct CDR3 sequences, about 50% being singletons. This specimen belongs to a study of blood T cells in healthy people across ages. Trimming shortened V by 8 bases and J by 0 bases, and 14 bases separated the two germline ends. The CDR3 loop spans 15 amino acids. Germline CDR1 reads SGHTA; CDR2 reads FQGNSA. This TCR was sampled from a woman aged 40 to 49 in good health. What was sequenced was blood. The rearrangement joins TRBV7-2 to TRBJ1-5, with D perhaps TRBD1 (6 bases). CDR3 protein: CASSVGGHSNQPQHF. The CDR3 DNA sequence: TGTGCCAGCTCCGTGGGGGGACATAGCAATCAGCCCCAGCATTTT.